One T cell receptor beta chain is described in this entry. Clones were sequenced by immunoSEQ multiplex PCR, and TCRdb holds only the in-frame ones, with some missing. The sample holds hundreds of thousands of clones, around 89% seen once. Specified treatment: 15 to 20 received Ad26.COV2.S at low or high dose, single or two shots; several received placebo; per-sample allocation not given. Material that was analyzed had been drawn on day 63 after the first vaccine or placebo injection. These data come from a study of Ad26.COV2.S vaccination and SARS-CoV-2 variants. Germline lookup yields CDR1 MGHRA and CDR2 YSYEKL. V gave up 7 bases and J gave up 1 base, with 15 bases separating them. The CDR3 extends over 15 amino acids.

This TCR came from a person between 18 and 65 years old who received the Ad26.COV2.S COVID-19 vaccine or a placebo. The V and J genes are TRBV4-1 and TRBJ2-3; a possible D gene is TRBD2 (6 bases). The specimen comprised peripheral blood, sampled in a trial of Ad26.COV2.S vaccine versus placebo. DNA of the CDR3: TGCGCCAGCACCTACTCCGGCGGGGGCACAGATACGCAGTATTTT. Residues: CASTYSGGGTDTQYF.